This T cell receptor (beta chain) was recorded in a study of OX40 agonist ivuxolimab in advanced cancers. Note on this clone: Antigen: not known.

Here immunoSEQ multiplex PCR was the method, and the copy in TCRdb shows in-frame clones only, minus some. The table records 85,000 to 130,000 clones, 90% of them present only once. Whole-study results and caveats: Among patients with partial responses at 0.1-3.0 mg/kg, clonal expansion was among the lowest. Both CD4+ and CD8+ T cell populations in blood had undergone clonal expansion by week 6 at 0.1 to 3.0 mg/kg.

The CDR3 is made up of 13 amino acids. V was cut by 6 bases and J by 7 bases, with 13 bases left in between. Germline V gene sequence: CDR1 SGHTA, CDR2 FQGNSA. Specimen: CD4+ or CD8+ T cells sorted from blood, collected in a trial of the OX40 agonist ivuxolimab. The V and J genes are TRBV7-2 and TRBJ1-5; TRBD1 is a possible D gene (6 bases). The receptor was isolated from an adult with an advanced solid tumor such as melanoma, head and neck, liver or kidney cancer. For the CDR3, the DNA is TGTGCCAGCAGTTACAGGGCGCGGCAGCCCCAGCATTTT. This codes for CASSYRARQPQHF.